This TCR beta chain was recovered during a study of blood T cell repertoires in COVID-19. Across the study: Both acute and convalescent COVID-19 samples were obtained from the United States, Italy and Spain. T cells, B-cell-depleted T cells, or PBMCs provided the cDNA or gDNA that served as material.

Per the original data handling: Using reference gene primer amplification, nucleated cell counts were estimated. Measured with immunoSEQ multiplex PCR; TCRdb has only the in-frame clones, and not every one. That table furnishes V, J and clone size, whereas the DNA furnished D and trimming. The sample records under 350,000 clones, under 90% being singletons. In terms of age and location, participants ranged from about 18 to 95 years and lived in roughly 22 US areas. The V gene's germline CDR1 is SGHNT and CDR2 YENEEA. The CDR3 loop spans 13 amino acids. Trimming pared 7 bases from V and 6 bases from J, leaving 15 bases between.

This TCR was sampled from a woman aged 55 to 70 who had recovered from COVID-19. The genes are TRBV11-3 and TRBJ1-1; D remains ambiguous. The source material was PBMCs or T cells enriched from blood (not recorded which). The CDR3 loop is CASTLNQVSEAFF. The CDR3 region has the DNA TGTGCCAGCACCCTTAATCAGGTGTCTGAAGCTTTCTTT.